A single sample is the source of the 18 T cell receptor beta chains below, sequenced in a study of cytomegalovirus exposure and HLA in healthy donors. PCR amplification relied on 60 Vbeta primers (plus 13 Jbeta primers). The protocol was immunoSEQ multiplex PCR, while the TCRdb copy is restricted to in-frame clones and leaves out a portion. The data hold 150,000 to 200,000 clones, with around 85% observed a single time. The sequencing input was PBMCs. All receptors come from a human donor in good health.

The chain is built from TRBV11-3 and TRBJ2-1; TRBD2 matches 8 bases. Per the germline V gene, CDR1 is SGHNT and CDR2 is YENEEA. The CDR3 totals 17 residues. V lost 1 base and J lost 3; bases outside the gene matches: 8. The CDR3 coding sequence is TGTGCCAGCAGCTTAGTCGGCGGGGGGAAACACTACAATGAGCAGTTCTTC. Translated, it gives CASSLVGGGKHYNEQFF. Supplemented by reference TRBV11-3 and TRBJ2-1, the full variable domain reads EAGVVQSPRYKIIEKKQPVAFWCNPISGHNTLYWYLQNLGQGPELLIRYENEEAVDDSQLPKDRFSAERLKGVDSTLKIQPAELGDSAVYLCASSLVGGGKHYNEQFFGPGTRLTVL.

The chain recombines TRBV4-3 with TRBJ1-2; 8 nucleotides align to TRBD1. Trimming took 0 bases from V and 1 from J; bases not matched to a gene: 4. Germline V gene data show CDR1 as LGHNA and CDR2 as YSLEER. CDR3 size: 16 residues. CDR3 in DNA: TGCGCCAGCAGCCAAGATGGCACAGGGGGTAACTATGGCTACACCTTC. Amino acid sequence: CASSQDGTGGNYGYTF.

This clone came up once. The gene calls are TRBV19 and TRBJ2-2, with TRBD1 matching 8 bases. The CDR3 spans 14 residues. CDR1 and CDR2 (germline): LNHDA, SQIVND (reference sequence). V lost 9 bases to trimming and J lost 3 bases; unmatched junction nucleotides: 6. The CDR3 bases are TGTGCCAGCTCCTACAGGGGGGACACCGGGGAGCTGTTTTTT. Residues: CASSYRGDTGELFF.

V is TRBV10-3 and J is TRBJ2-1, with 11 bases matching TRBD1. The CDR3 is made up of 15 amino acids. Germline V gives CDR1 ENHRY, CDR2 SYGVKD. J lost 7 bases, V lost 8 bases, and 10 bases had no gene match. CDR3 sequence (DNA): TGTGCCATCTCTAGGTCGGGACAGGGGGGGAATGAGCAGTTCTTC. It translates to CAISRSGQGGNEQFF.

The chain carries TRBV7-9 and TRBJ2-2; TRBD1 matches 9 bases. This CDR3 is built from 15 residues. From germline, CDR1 is SEHNR and CDR2 FQNEAQ (reference sequence). Trimming at V came to 5 bases and at J to 7 bases, leaving 8 bases not matched to a gene. The CDR3 nucleotides read TGTGCCAGCAGCCTCGGGACAGGGATCCACGGGGAGCTGTTTTTT. Its protein is CASSLGTGIHGELFF.

The J gene is TRBJ2-7, the V gene TRBV19, with 7 bases that match TRBD1. Germline V gene data show CDR1 as LNHDA and CDR2 as SQIVND (reference sequence). The CDR3 is 13 residues long. The trim removed 5 bases at V and 5 bases at J, leaving 6 bases unmatched. CDR3 sequence (DNA): TGTGCCAGTAGTCTGAGACAGGGTGACGAGCAGTACTTC. As protein: CASSLRQGDEQYF.

The chain joins TRBV6-6 to TRBJ1-2, with TRBD1 identical over 10 bases. CDR1 and CDR2 from the germline V gene are MNHNY and SVGAGI (reference sequence). The CDR3 has 15 amino acids. V was pared by 2 bases and J by 1 base, with 1 base of the junction left unmatched. The CDR3 sequence: CASSYGQGDNYGYTF. In DNA, the CDR3 is TGTGCCAGCAGTTACGGACAGGGGGATAACTATGGCTACACCTTC.

The chain employs TRBV11-3 and TRBJ1-4; 8 positions match TRBD1. The trim removed 3 bases at V and 4 bases at J, leaving 7 bases unmatched. CDR3 size: 16 residues. CDR1 and CDR2 from the germline V gene are SGHNT and YENEEA. The CDR3 nucleotides are TGTGCCAGCAGCTTTGCCCTGGGACAGGATAATGAAAAACTGTTTTTT. Amino acids: CASSFALGQDNEKLFF.

The chain is built from TRBV27 and TRBJ2-1, with a tentative D call TRBD1 (6 bases). Per germline, CDR1 MNHEY and CDR2 SMNVEV (reference sequence). This CDR3 has 14 residues. V lost 5 bases to trimming and J lost 3 bases, with 11 bases between them. The CDR3, as DNA: TGTGCCAGCAGTACAGGACAGTTCTACAATGAGCAGTTCTTC. Translated, it gives CASSTGQFYNEQFF.

This sequence joins TRBV19 and TRBJ2-7, with D possibly matching TRBD2 (6 bases). Trimming removed 5 bases from V and 2 bases from J, with 10 bases in between. The germline V gene has CDR1 LNHDA and CDR2 SQIVND (reference sequence). CDR3 length equals 13 residues. CDR3 coding DNA: TGTGCCAGTAGTTCCGGGGGACCCTACGAGCAGTACTTC. Its protein is CASSSGGPYEQYF.

This clone has more than one count but fewer than ten. This chain's CDR3 is CASSSRRTSQNTDTQYF. The CDR3 nucleotides are TGTGCCAGCAGCTCAAGAAGGACTAGTCAGAACACAGATACGCAGTATTTT. The chain is built from TRBV5-4 and TRBJ2-3, with 7 bases aligning to TRBD2. The CDR3 totals 17 residues. The germline V gene has CDR1 SGHNT and CDR2 YYREEE (reference sequence). V lost 3 bases, J lost 2 bases, and 12 bases stayed unmatched.

CDR3 nucleotides: TGTGCCAGCAGCCCACTTCGGCAGGGGGATTCACCCCTCCACTTT. Translating gives CASSPLRQGDSPLHF. The J gene is TRBJ1-6, the V gene TRBV6-1; 7 bases align to TRBD1. The junction had 10 bases not matched to a gene; V was cut back by 6 bases and J by 8 bases. The CDR3 has 15 residues. The germline gives CDR1 MNHNS, CDR2 SASEGT.

V gene TRBV5-4 combines with J gene TRBJ2-3; 11 bases fit TRBD2. This CDR3 has 15 amino acids. The trim removed 5 bases at V and 7 bases at J, leaving 9 bases unmatched. CDR1 is SGHNT and CDR2 is YYREEE in the germline V gene (reference sequence). The CDR3 DNA is TGTGCCAGCAGGTTTAGCGGGGGGGCTAGAAATACGCAGTATTTT. Translating gives CASRFSGGARNTQYF. Full variable domain (outside the CDR3, taken from reference TRBV5-4 and TRBJ2-3): ETGVTQSPTHLIKTRGQQVTLRCSSQSGHNTVSWYQQALGQGPQFIFQYYREEENGRGNFPPRFSGLQFPNYSSELNVNALELDDSALYLCASRFSGGARNTQYFGPGTRLTVL.

The V and J genes are TRBV7-2 and TRBJ2-5, with 11 bases that match TRBD2. The germline CDR1 and CDR2 sequences are SGHTA and FQGNSA. The CDR3 totals 15 residues. Losses at the gene ends were 1 base for V and 4 bases for J; bases not matched to a gene: 2. CDR3 nucleotide sequence: TGTGCCAGCAGCTTAGGACTAGCGGGGTCAGAGACCCAGTACTTC. This gives the protein CASSLGLAGSETQYF.

This chain uses TRBV28 with TRBJ1-6, with 7 bases aligning to TRBD1. V lost 6 bases to trimming and J lost 0 bases; unmatched junction nucleotides: 2. From germline, CDR1 is MDHEN and CDR2 SYDVKM. This CDR3 is built from 15 residues. The DNA for the CDR3 is TGTGCCAGCAGCCGGACAGGCTCCTATAATTCACCCCTCCACTTT. Translating gives CASSRTGSYNSPLHF.

The chain uses TRBV4-3 and TRBJ2-1, with D possibly matching TRBD2 (6 bases). The length of the CDR3 is 15 residues. CDR1 and CDR2 from the germline V gene are LGHNA and YSLEER. The V end lost 2 bases, the J end lost 7 bases, and 15 bases lay between the germline ends. DNA of the CDR3: TGCGCCAGCAGCCAACAGGAACTAGCCCTTAATGAGCAGTTCTTC. Encoded protein: CASSQQELALNEQFF.

This chain joins TRBV5-4 and TRBJ2-1; tentative D call: TRBD1 (5 bases). This CDR3 comprises 15 residues. The germline gives CDR1 SGHNT, CDR2 YYREEE (reference sequence). V gave up 0 bases and J gave up 4 bases, with 11 bases separating them. DNA for the CDR3: TGTGCCAGCAGCTTGGTTCAGGGCAAATACAATGAGCAGTTCTTC. Its translation is CASSLVQGKYNEQFF. The variable domain in full, with the rest retrieved from reference TRBV5-4 and TRBJ2-1, is ETGVTQSPTHLIKTRGQQVTLRCSSQSGHNTVSWYQQALGQGPQFIFQYYREEENGRGNFPPRFSGLQFPNYSSELNVNALELDDSALYLCASSLVQGKYNEQFFGPGTRLTVL.

V is TRBV5-1 and J is TRBJ1-6; 10 nucleotides line up with TRBD1. This CDR3 has 16 amino acids. The germline CDR1 and CDR2 sequences are SGHRS and YFSETQ. With V trimmed by 5 bases and J by 1 base, 3 bases remained unmatched. The CDR3 protein is CASRGQGESYNSPLHF. The CDR3 DNA follows: TGCGCCAGCAGAGGACAGGGGGAATCCTATAATTCACCCCTCCACTTT.